Listed here are 21 T cell receptor beta chains from one sample, sequenced in a study of untreated major depressive disorder (dated by TCRdb to the late 2010s). Broader findings and caveats from the paper: Higher TRBV05-01 (Vbeta 5.1) usage among CD4+ T cells of depressed patients compared with controls was confirmed by sequencing, with p = 0.040 in a one-tailed test.

Library method: the immunoSEQ multiplex PCR assay. This immuneACCESS table, as held by TCRdb, lists in-frame sequences with V and J called but not all clones. Of the missing ones, under half trace to an unresolved V gene in checked studies; the others have no known cause. The sample data list about 20,000 clones, and roughly nine tenths of these were observed just once. Less than 0.75% of the sample is taken by the ten largest. Their antigen targets remain unknown. Sequencing was done on a sample of CD4+ T cells from PBMCs. These receptors were collected from a woman between 40 and 55 years old with major depressive disorder.

This clone has a handful of counts. This chain joins TRBV5-1 and TRBJ2-2; 11 bases align to TRBD2. The CDR3 is made up of 15 amino acids. CDR1 and CDR2 from the germline V gene are SGHRS and YFSETQ. Germline trimming cut 5 bases from V and 4 bases from J; bases unmatched to any gene: 4. DNA of the CDR3: TGCGCCAGCAGTACTAGCGGGAGTGGCACCGGGGAGCTGTTTTTT. It translates to CASSTSGSGTGELFF.

There are a few counts of this clone. V is TRBV4-2 and J is TRBJ2-7, with 10 nucleotides matching TRBD2. In germline, CDR1 is LGHNA, CDR2 YNFKEQ. J gave up 2 bases and V 1 base, and 14 bases lay outside the gene matches. The CDR3 is made up of 19 amino acids. The CDR3 reads CASSQGGVAGGQIPYEQYV. In DNA form, the CDR3 reads TGTGCCAGCAGCCAAGGCGGGGTAGCGGGAGGCCAAATCCCCTACGAGCAGTACGTC.

This clone occurred once. V is TRBV18 and J is TRBJ1-1; D is undetermined. Deletions cut 5 bases from V and 0 bases from J, with 16 bases between. CDR3 length: 16 amino acids. Germline V gene lookup returns CDR1 KGHSH and CDR2 LQKENI. The CDR3 DNA is TGTGCCAGCTCAAAAGCATTTAGCCGGGTGAACACTGAAGCTTTCTTT. Translation gives CASSKAFSRVNTEAFF.

This chain joins TRBV23-1 and TRBJ1-5, with D tentatively TRBD1 (5 bases). TRBV23-1 counts as an open reading frame of uncertain function. The CDR3 has 14 residues. V shed 1 base and J shed 3 bases, with 7 bases lying between them. CDR3 bases: TGCGCCAGCAGTCAATTAGGGGACAATCAGCCCCAGCATTTT. This codes for CASSQLGDNQPQHF.

The V gene is TRBV9, the J gene TRBJ2-1; possibly TRBD2 for D (6 bases). Trimming removed 2 bases from V and 3 bases from J, with 12 bases in between. Germline CDR1 and CDR2: SGDLS and YYNGEE. The CDR3 spans 15 residues. CDR3 bases: TGTGCCAGCAGCGTTGGGAGGTTAGGCTACAATGAGCAGTTCTTC. Residues: CASSVGRLGYNEQFF.

The V and J genes are TRBV5-1 and TRBJ1-1, with D possibly matching TRBD1 (5 bases). Germline V gene sequence: CDR1 SGHRS, CDR2 YFSETQ. Trimming removed 2 bases at V and 4 bases at J, with 12 bases between. The CDR3 sequence is 14 residues long. CDR3 DNA: TGCGCCAGCAGCTTCAGGGCGAAGGGCACTGAAGCTTTCTTT. The encoded protein is CASSFRAKGTEAFF.

The J gene is TRBJ2-1, the V gene TRBV19; a possible D gene is TRBD1 (5 bases). Trimming shortened V by 10 bases and J by 10 bases, and 17 bases separated the two germline ends. This CDR3 region has 12 residues. Germline lookup yields CDR1 LNHDA and CDR2 SQIVND (reference sequence). DNA for the CDR3: TGTGCCACAGCCCCTAGGGGTTTGGAGCAGTTCTTC. Translation gives CATAPRGLEQFF. Variable domain in full (rest from reference TRBV19 and TRBJ2-1): DGGITQSPKYLFRKEGQNVTLSCEQNLNHDAMYWYRQDPGQGLRLIYYSQIVNDFQKGDIAEGYSVSREKKESFPLTVTSAQKNPTAFYLCATAPRGLEQFFGPGTRLTVL.

The rearrangement links TRBV29-1 to TRBJ2-7; weak D call: TRBD2 (6 bases). In germline, CDR1 is SQVTM, CDR2 ANQGSEA. The CDR3 is 11 amino acids. V was pared by 4 bases and J by 2 bases, with 6 bases between. The CDR3 is CSVGGAYEQYF. DNA of the CDR3: TGCAGCGTTGGGGGGGCCTACGAGCAGTACTTC.

The J gene is TRBJ2-6, the V gene TRBV6-5; D is unresolved. From germline, CDR1 is MNHEY and CDR2 SVGAGI. This CDR3 has 15 amino acids. Deletions cut 8 bases from V and 2 bases from J, with 13 bases between. DNA for the CDR3: TGTGCCAGCGGGCAAGATCTTCCTGGGGCCAACGTCCTGACTTTC. It is translated as CASGQDLPGANVLTF.

The CDR3 bases are TGTGCCAGCAGCGTAGCACCTGCCAGGGAGCAGTACTTC. It specifies CASSVAPAREQYF. The chain recombines TRBV9 with TRBJ2-7; D is unclear. Trimming pared 0 bases from V and 7 bases from J, leaving 11 bases between. This CDR3 contains 13 residues. Germline CDR1 SGDLS, CDR2 YYNGEE.

The V gene is TRBV20-1, the J gene TRBJ2-7; no clear D. CDR1 is DFQATT and CDR2 is SNEGSKA in the germline V gene (reference sequence). The CDR3 totals 10 residues. The ends were cut back, 6 bases at V and 6 bases at J, with 9 bases in the middle. The CDR3 loop reads CSAPIGEQYV. The DNA for the CDR3 is TGCAGTGCCCCCATAGGCGAGCAGTACGTC.

This chain joins TRBV6-6 and TRBJ2-5, with D possibly called TRBD1 or TRBD2 (6 bases each). Germline V gene lookup returns CDR1 MNHNY and CDR2 SVGAGI (reference sequence). There are 13 residues in the CDR3. V lost 10 bases and J lost 5, with 17 bases in between. CDR3 in amino acids: CATSKGGRETQYF. CDR3 DNA: TGTGCCACCTCGAAGGGGGGCAGGGAGACCCAGTACTTC.

The rearrangement joins TRBV6-4 to TRBJ1-5; D uncertain. The CDR3 sequence is 13 residues long. Germline lookup yields CDR1 MRHNA and CDR2 SNTAGT. V dropped 1 base and J dropped 7 bases, with 8 bases sitting between them. CDR3 bases: TGTGCCAGCAGTGACTTCCTTGGGCAGCCCCAGCATTTT. Translated, it gives CASSDFLGQPQHF.

The V gene is TRBV6-1, the J gene TRBJ1-2; no definite D call. V lost 8 bases and J lost 3, with 4 bases in between. Germline V gives CDR1 MNHNS, CDR2 SASEGT. CDR3 length: 10 residues. In nucleotides, the CDR3 is TGTGCCAGCTCGGACTATGGCTACACCTTC. The encoded protein is CASSDYGYTF.

A single count supports this clone. The gene calls are TRBV4-2 and TRBJ1-3; D gene uncertain. V was shortened by 5 bases and J by 2 bases, with 7 bases between the two germline ends. The CDR3 contains 13 residues. CDR1 is LGHNA, CDR2 YNFKEQ, per germline. The CDR3 reads CASSAPPGNTIYF. The CDR3 nucleotides are TGTGCCAGCAGCGCGCCTCCTGGAAACACCATATATTTT.

This chain connects TRBV20-1 to TRBJ1-4; the D is unclear. This CDR3 is 10 amino acids long. V lost 7 bases, J lost 5 bases, and 5 bases lay in between. Germline loops: CDR1 DFQATT, CDR2 SNEGSKA (reference sequence). CDR3 in amino acids: CSVRNEKLFF. The DNA for the CDR3 is TGCAGTGTTAGGAATGAAAAACTGTTTTTT.

The chain recombines TRBV10-3 with TRBJ2-3, with D possibly being TRBD1 (5 bases). This CDR3 has 12 residues. Germline-derived CDR1 and CDR2 are ENHRY and SYGVKD. Trimming stripped 7 bases from V and 6 bases from J, with 11 bases between. CDR3 protein: CAITSGADTQYF. The CDR3 nucleotides read TGTGCCATCACTTCTGGGGCGGATACGCAGTATTTT.

The chain uses TRBV6-5 and TRBJ2-1, with D hard to call. This CDR3 has 15 amino acids. V gave up 6 bases and J gave up 4 bases, with 16 bases separating them. Germline loops: CDR1 MNHEY, CDR2 SVGAGI. The CDR3 bases are TGTGCCAGCAGCCCAACAGTAGGGCGATACAATGAGCAGTTCTTC. Its protein product is CASSPTVGRYNEQFF.

This rearrangement joins TRBV25-1 to TRBJ2-1; 8 bases map to TRBD2. This CDR3 has 16 amino acids. Trimming took 5 bases from V and 0 from J; bases not matched to a gene: 6. Germline-derived CDR1 and CDR2 are MGHDK and SYGVNS. The CDR3 nucleotides read TGTGCCAGCAGTCAAACTAGCGGAAGCTCCTACAATGAGCAGTTCTTC. Encoded protein: CASSQTSGSSYNEQFF.

This clone was recorded once. The J gene is TRBJ2-1, the V gene TRBV4-3; TRBD2 matches at 8 bases. The CDR3 is made up of 15 amino acids. V dropped 1 base and J dropped 12; count of bases not matched to a gene: 11. The germline CDR1 and CDR2 sequences are LGHNA and YSLEER. The CDR3 sequence: CASSQVGVGRGGQFF. The CDR3 nucleotides read TGCGCCAGCAGCCAAGTTGGGGTCGGCCGGGGGGGGCAGTTCTTC.

In its sample, this clone was seen once. This chain uses TRBV7-2 with TRBJ2-7, with D uncertain. CDR1 SGHTA and CDR2 FQGNSA come from the germline V gene. There are 12 residues in the CDR3. Trimming pared 4 bases from V and 7 bases from J, leaving 11 bases between. Here the CDR3 reads CASSWRLGEQYF. In nucleotides, the CDR3 is TGTGCCAGCAGCTGGCGGCTGGGGGAGCAGTACTTC.